This T cell receptor beta chain is from a study of Ad26.COV2.S vaccination and SARS-CoV-2 variants (dated by TCRdb to the early 2020s). Regarding the complete study: Vaccine-arm donors came from COV1001, a multicentre, randomized, double-blind, placebo-controlled phase I-IIa trial of Ad26.COV2.S in healthy adults. Dosing of Ad26.COV2.S was intramuscular, at either 5x10^10 or 1x10^11 viral particles, delivered as one shot or as two shots spaced 56 days apart. The specificity and breadth of SARS-CoV-2-reactive T cell receptors after Ad26.COV2.S vaccination were assessed by TCRbeta repertoire sequencing. A total of approximately 30 samples were included in the TCR-sequenced set, comprising roughly 20 Ad26.COV2.S vaccine recipients, 5 placebo recipients and 8 SARS-CoV-2 convalescent individuals. Trial participants were randomized into five groups of five, in which low-dose or high-dose Ad26.COV2.S was given once or twice, or placebo was given on both occasions. Investigators remained blinded to trial group allocation during experiments and outcome assessment.

Paper-wide results and their limitations: It was noted by the authors that total T cell responses may have been underestimated by the TCR breadth and depth analyses. Vaccine and placebo recipients had similar non-spike TCR breadth, a finding consistent with the vaccine containing only spike. The study was not powered to compare responses between vaccine doses or regimens. Ad26.COV2.S recipients had higher spike-specific TCR breadth than placebo recipients (P = 0.0014). After vaccination, substantial breadth of spike-specific CD8+ and CD4+ T cell responses was reported.

As to this clone: Its antigen target is currently unknown. No base quality values were provided; no much bigger clone lies one nucleotide off.

Between the V and J ends, shortened by 10 bases and 6 bases respectively, the junction contains 18 bases. Measured from the cysteine to the phenylalanine, the CDR3 is 14 residues long. Left in the record is the CDR3 DNA by itself, 42 bases read in frame from the first base. The germline V gene gives CDR1 as MNHEY and CDR2 as SVGAGI. TCRbeta CDR3 regions were sequenced with the immunoSEQ Assay. After extraction, genomic DNA underwent amplification by bias-controlled multiplex PCR, followed by high-throughput sequencing. The original pipeline was this. Collapsing and filtering of sequences were performed to quantify the absolute abundance of each unique TCRbeta CDR3 region. T cell fraction was estimated by normalizing TCRbeta template counts to usable DNA, with usable DNA measured through amplification of reference genes found in all nucleated cells. Repertoire TCRs were annotated as SARS-CoV-2-specific when V gene, CDR3 amino acid sequence and J gene were exactly matched to a known reactive TCR set. The reference SARS-CoV-2 TCR set came from MIRA and was filtered for enrichment in COVID-19-positive ImmuneCODE repertoires, removing public or cross-reactive TCRs. Using the MIRA antigens, annotated TCRs were further analysed by specific ORF or by position within an ORF. Breadth was defined as annotated unique rearrangements over total unique productive rearrangements; depth was the summed frequency of those rearrangements. Two-sided Wilcoxon rank-sum tests were used to compare TCR breadth between groups. Here the immuneACCESS table is served through TCRdb, limited to in-frame sequences with V and J called. Missing clones are a known gap in these copies; in checked studies unresolved V genes cover under half, and the rest lacks a known reason. Clonal size and the V and J genes are those of that table, whereas D and trimming came from the DNA. This sample has roughly 500,000 clones in its table, and 89% of those were observed once. The ten biggest clones cover around 2.6% of the sample.

The sample's treatment or condition label, in plain terms: some 19 received Ad26.COV2.S at low or high dose, single or two shots; five or six received placebo; per-sample allocation not given. For vaccine and placebo recipients, the sequenced repertoires came from samples collected on day 63 after the first injection. Cohort 1b enrolled about 25 adults aged 18-55 years at a single site in Boston, USA, between 29 July and 7 August 2020. Ad26.COV2.S was a replication-incompetent adenovirus type 26 vector that expressed a prefusion-stabilized SARS-CoV-2 spike protein derived from the original Wuhan strain.

The sample here was peripheral blood, taken in a trial of Ad26.COV2.S vaccine versus placebo. This TCR was recovered from a person aged 18-60 years who received the Ad26.COV2.S COVID-19 vaccine or a placebo. In this chain, TRBV6-5 is recombined with TRBJ2-2, with no confidently assigned D gene. The CDR3 here reads CATTDQENSGELFF. Read as DNA, the sequence is TGTGCCACCACCGACCAGGAAAACTCCGGGGAGCTGTTTTTT.